Listed below are T cell receptor beta chains from one sample, sequenced in a study of control samples from healthy donors and cancer patients. The data were produced by immunoSEQ multiplex PCR, yet TCRdb's version contains in-frame clones alone and is incomplete. The repertoire holds 75,000 to 100,000 clones, with approximately 89% as singletons. The sample comprised blood. The receptor source for this set is a man over 45 in good health. Both conserved end residues are part of each CDR3. A D gene is named only where the DNA matches it firmly. The size of a clone is reported for some rows only, either as once, few or many, or as a class for expanded clones.

d_call,cdr3_length,clone_size,v_call,j_call,cdr3_aa,cdr3_nt
TRBD1,11,.,TRBV2,TRBJ2-3,CASSVTGALHF,TGTGCCAGCTCTGTGACAGGGGCCCTCCATTTT
TRBD1,14,few,TRBV6-4,TRBJ1-5,CASSDGRGHQPQHF,TGTGCCAGCAGTGACGGCAGGGGGCATCAGCCCCAGCATTTT
.,14,once,TRBV25-1,TRBJ1-6,CASTPVGRNSPLHF,TGTGCCAGCACCCCAGTCGGCAGAAATTCACCCCTCCACTTT
TRBD1,16,.,TRBV19,TRBJ1-2,CASSSRTGTLNYGYTF,TGTGCCAGTAGTTCCCGGACAGGAACCCTTAACTATGGCTACACCTTC
.,12,.,TRBV6-5,TRBJ1-1,CASRGQNTEAFF,TGTGCCAGCAGGGGCCAGAACACTGAAGCTTTCTTT
.,14,.,TRBV5-1,TRBJ2-2,CASSLTGSAGELFF,TGCGCCAGCAGCTTGACCGGGAGTGCCGGGGAGCTGTTTTTT
.,16,.,TRBV27,TRBJ1-6,CASSLRRDGFNSPLHF,TGTGCCAGCAGTTTACGCAGGGATGGGTTCAATTCACCCCTCCACTTT
.,14,.,TRBV27,TRBJ2-7,CASSFRQEHYEQYF,TGTGCCAGCAGTTTCCGACAGGAGCACTACGAGCAGTACTTC
.,19,.,TRBV1,TRBJ2-3,CTSSHDPGAGGNFTDTQYF,TGCACCAGCAGCCACGATCCCGGGGCGGGGGGGAATTTCACAGATACGCAGTATTTT
.,13,.,TRBV2,TRBJ1-5,CASSERTDQPQHF,TGTGCCAGCAGTGAGAGGACAGATCAGCCCCAGCATTTT
.,11,.,TRBV20-1,TRBJ1-2,CSGMDNGGYTF,TGCAGTGGAATGGACAACGGGGGCTACACCTTC
.,12,.,TRBV19,TRBJ1-1,CASNQMNTEAFF,TGTGCCAGTAACCAGATGAACACTGAAGCTTTCTTT
.,15,.,TRBV6-5,TRBJ1-3,CASMRTAYSGNTIYF,TGTGCCAGCATGAGGACAGCTTATTCTGGAAACACCATATATTTT
TRBD2,15,.,TRBV6-5,TRBJ2-1,CASSQLAGGPDTQFF,TGTGCCAGCAGCCAACTAGCGGGGGGCCCGGACACCCAGTTCTTC
TRBD2,15,once,TRBV6-1,TRBJ2-5,CASSDGGNPLETQYF,TGTGCCAGCAGTGACGGGGGGAATCCCCTAGAGACCCAGTACTTC
TRBD2,16,.,TRBV11-3,TRBJ2-1,CASSLVSSGGNNEQFF,TGTGCCAGCAGCTTAGTCTCTAGCGGGGGGAATAATGAGCAGTTCTTC
.,13,.,TRBV19,TRBJ1-6,CASSGNYNSPLHF,TGTGCCAGTAGTGGCAACTATAATTCACCCCTCCACTTT
TRBD2,17,.,TRBV4-1,TRBJ2-2,CASSQDGLAGHTGELFF,TGCGCCAGCAGCCAAGATGGTCTAGCGGGTCACACCGGGGAGCTGTTTTTT
.,13,.,TRBV12-5,TRBJ1-2,CASGLGRDYGYTF,TGTGCTAGTGGTTTGGGCAGAGACTATGGCTACACCTTC
.,13,.,TRBV18,TRBJ1-1,CASSPLENTEAFF,TGTGCCAGCTCACCACTGGAGAACACTGAAGCTTTCTTT
.,13,.,TRBV11-2,TRBJ2-2,CASSLERTGELFF,TGTGCCAGCAGCTTAGAACGAACAGGGGAGCTGTTTTTT
.,12,.,TRBV5-5,TRBJ1-2,CASSPDNYGYTF,TGTGCCAGCAGCCCGGACAACTATGGCTACACCTTC
TRBD1,14,few,TRBV3-1/TRBV3-2,TRBJ1-5,CASSLTGGHQPQHF,TGTGCCAGCAGCCTCACAGGGGGACACCAGCCCCAGCATTTT
TRBD1,15,.,TRBV19,TRBJ1-4,CASSNTGGRNEKLFF,TGTGCCAGTAGCAATACAGGGGGTAGGAATGAAAAACTGTTTTTT
TRBD1,15,few,TRBV5-4,TRBJ2-2,CASSPGQGAVGELFF,TGTGCCAGCAGCCCGGGACAGGGGGCGGTCGGGGAGCTGTTTTTT
TRBD1,14,few,TRBV7-9,TRBJ2-1,CASTGQGVNNEQFF,TGTGCCAGCACCGGACAGGGGGTTAACAATGAGCAGTTCTTC
.,15,once,TRBV6-5,TRBJ2-7,CASSYGRQSSYEQYF,TGTGCCAGCAGTTACGGTCGACAGAGCTCCTACGAGCAGTACTTC
.,14,.,TRBV30,TRBJ2-7,CAQTPGVGSYEQYF,TGTGCCCAAACTCCGGGAGTCGGTTCCTACGAGCAGTACTTC
.,15,.,TRBV5-1,TRBJ1-1,CASSLQDRWGTEAFF,TGCGCCAGCAGCTTACAGGATAGGTGGGGCACTGAAGCTTTCTTT
.,13,.,TRBV4-1,TRBJ2-2,CASSQVSGGELFF,TGCGCCAGCAGCCAAGTCTCCGGGGGGGAGCTGTTTTTT
.,14,.,TRBV2,TRBJ2-4,CASSEQGAKNIQYF,TGTGCCAGCAGCGAGCAGGGAGCCAAAAACATTCAGTACTTC
.,13,few,TRBV15,TRBJ2-1,CATSRERSGEQFF,TGTGCCACCAGCAGAGAGCGGAGTGGCGAGCAGTTCTTC
TRBD2,17,.,TRBV5-6,TRBJ2-3,CASSWKTSGGATDTQYF,TGTGCCAGCAGCTGGAAAACTAGCGGGGGGGCCACAGATACGCAGTATTTT
TRBD1,14,.,TRBV6-4,TRBJ1-6,CASSGGQYNSPLHF,TGTGCCAGCAGCGGGGGACAGTATAATTCACCCCTCCACTTT
TRBD1,14,.,TRBV11-2,TRBJ2-5,CASSPLTGVETQYF,TGTGCCAGCAGCCCACTGACAGGGGTTGAGACCCAGTACTTC
.,14,.,TRBV3-1/TRBV3-2,TRBJ1-2,CASSLGRTNYGYTF,TGTGCCAGCAGCCTCGGACGGACTAACTATGGCTACACCTTC
.,16,.,TRBV5-5,TRBJ2-5,CASSLAGGGGQETQYF,TGTGCCAGCAGCTTGGCTGGAGGGGGAGGACAAGAGACCCAGTACTTC
.,13,.,TRBV9,TRBJ1-2,CASASTVNYGYTF,TGTGCCAGCGCGAGTACGGTGAACTATGGCTACACCTTC
TRBD2,15,.,TRBV3-1/TRBV3-2,TRBJ2-1,CASSRRTSDYNEQFF,TGTGCCAGCAGCCGTCGGACTAGCGACTACAATGAGCAGTTCTTC
.,14,.,TRBV19,TRBJ2-5,CASSIQAHQETQYF,TGTGCCAGTAGTATACAGGCTCACCAAGAGACCCAGTACTTC
.,14,.,TRBV7-8,TRBJ1-1,CASSLGSMNTEAFF,TGTGCCAGCAGCCTAGGTAGTATGAACACTGAAGCTTTCTTT
.,14,.,TRBV6-5,TRBJ2-5,CASSYSGRQETQYF,TGTGCCAGCAGTTACTCGGGTAGGCAAGAGACCCAGTACTTC
TRBD1,14,few,TRBV4-2,TRBJ1-4,CASSRTGVEEKLFF,TGTGCCAGCAGCCGGACAGGGGTAGAAGAAAAACTGTTTTTT